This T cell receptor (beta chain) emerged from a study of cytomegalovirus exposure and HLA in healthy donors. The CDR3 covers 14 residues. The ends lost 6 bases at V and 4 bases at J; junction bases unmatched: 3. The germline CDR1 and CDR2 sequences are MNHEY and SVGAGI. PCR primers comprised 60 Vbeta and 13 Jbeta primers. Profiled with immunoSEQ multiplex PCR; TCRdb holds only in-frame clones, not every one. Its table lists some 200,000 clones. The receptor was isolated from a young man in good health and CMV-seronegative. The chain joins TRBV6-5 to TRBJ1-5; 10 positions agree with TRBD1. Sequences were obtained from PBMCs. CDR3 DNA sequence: TGTGCCAGCAGCAGGGGACAGGGGAATCAGCCCCAGCATTTT. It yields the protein CASSRGQGNQPQHF.